The next 8 T cell receptor beta chains were all read from a single sample in a study of vaccination effects on CD4 cells after COVID-19. TCRdb's copy holds only in-frame clones and misses some; the assay was immunoSEQ multiplex PCR. The top ten clones hold approximately 23% of a sample with around 24,000 clones, about three quarters of them seen once. For these TCRs, the target antigens are not known. Expansion of antigen-specific CD4+ T cells with viral peptide pools was carried out by the ViraFEST assay before sequencing. CD4+ T cell isolation took place after 10 days of culture. Vaccine administered to participants consisted of two doses of either BNT162b2 or mRNA-1273. The sample consisted of CD4+ T cells from PBMCs cultured with HCoV-NL63 spike peptides, taken after COVID-19 vaccination. The receptors were sampled from a human donor who received a COVID-19 vaccine.

The chain couples TRBV6-1 to TRBJ2-7; TRBD1 matches 11 bases. With V trimmed by 2 bases and J by 2 bases, 8 bases remained unmatched. The CDR3 is 17 residues long. Germline assignment: CDR1 MNHNS and CDR2 SASEGT. DNA of the CDR3: TGTGCCAGCAGTGAACTATTCTTGGGACAGGGGGCCTACGAGCAGTACTTC. This translates into CASSELFLGQGAYEQYF.

V is TRBV19 and J is TRBJ1-5; TRBD1 agrees at 9 bases. The CDR3 has 13 amino acids. The germline CDR1 and CDR2 sequences are LNHDA and SQIVND (reference sequence). V was clipped by 6 bases and J by 6 bases; unmatched bases: 3. In nucleotides, the CDR3 is TGTGCCAGTAGCTCGGACAGGGGTCAGCCCCAGCATTTT. Translated, it gives CASSSDRGQPQHF.

The gene calls are TRBV5-1 and TRBJ2-1; 8 bases are shared with TRBD2. V was clipped by 0 bases and J by 5 bases; unmatched bases: 4. The CDR3 contains 15 residues. Germline lookup yields CDR1 SGHRS and CDR2 YFSETQ. CDR3 sequence: CASSLAGGAHNEQFF. CDR3 in DNA: TGCGCCAGCAGCTTGGCCGGGGGGGCCCACAATGAGCAGTTCTTC.

This rearrangement joins TRBV28 to TRBJ1-6, with TRBD1 as a possible D gene (6 bases). Germline-derived CDR1 and CDR2 are MDHEN and SYDVKM. The CDR3 runs 14 residues. V was shortened by 1 base and J by 10 bases, with 11 bases between the two germline ends. CDR3 in DNA: TGTGCCAGCAGTTTATCCGCAGGGGTCTCACCCCTCCACTTT. Translation gives CASSLSAGVSPLHF.

The CDR3 sequence is CASSEVLLAGGPYEQYF. CDR3 DNA sequence: TGTGCCAGTTCAGAGGTCTTACTAGCGGGGGGGCCCTACGAGCAGTACTTC. The V call is TRBV19, the J call TRBJ2-7; 13 nucleotides line up with TRBD2. With 8 bases clipped from V and 2 bases from J, the junction kept 12 bases outside the gene matches. CDR1 and CDR2 from the germline V gene are LNHDA and SQIVND (reference sequence). This CDR3 is 17 amino acids long.

The chain links TRBV6-2 or TRBV6-3 to TRBJ2-7; either TRBD1 or TRBD2 may supply D (5 bases each). The length of the CDR3 is 12 residues. The germline V gene encodes CDR1 MNHEY and CDR2 SVGEGT. With 5 bases removed from V and 6 bases from J, the gap between germline ends came to 11 bases. The CDR3 loop reads CASSEGPGEQYF. For the CDR3, the DNA is TGTGCCAGCAGTGAGGGACCGGGCGAGCAGTACTTC.

The V gene is TRBV4-2, the J gene TRBJ2-7; possibly TRBD1 for D (5 bases). In germline, CDR1 is LGHNA, CDR2 YNFKEQ. This CDR3 has 14 residues. Trimming took 2 bases from V and 3 from J, leaving 11 bases between them. The DNA for the CDR3 is TGTGCCAGCAGCCAATTGACAGTCCACTACGAGCAGTACTTC. It codes for CASSQLTVHYEQYF.

This clone was counted between two and nine times. V and J are TRBV28 and TRBJ1-4, with no clear D. The germline gives CDR1 MDHEN, CDR2 SYDVKM. Between the trimmed V and J ends, which lost 7 bases and 5 bases, there was a span of 17 bases. This CDR3 spans 15 amino acids. CDR3 protein: CASIPSGGRNEKLFF. The CDR3 DNA reads TGTGCCAGCATCCCTTCCGGTGGGAGGAATGAAAAACTGTTTTTT.